The 21 T cell receptor beta chains in this list originate from one sample, sequenced in a study of CD8+ T cells in alopecia areata. Across about five patients, CD4+ cells underwent sorting into CD25+CD127- cells. Extracted RNA was reverse transcribed into cDNA, the sequencing template. Profiling relied on immunoSEQ multiplex PCR, and the TCRdb table lists in-frame clones only, not all of them. The sample carries about 8,000 clones, about two thirds recorded once. The sequenced material came from CD4+ Tregs sorted from blood. These receptors were collected from a human donor with alopecia areata.

This rearrangement joins TRBV11-2 to TRBJ2-7; D gene uncertain. Germline V gene sequence: CDR1 SGHAT, CDR2 FQNNGV. The CDR3 has 12 amino acids. Trimming stripped 1 base from V and 4 bases from J, with 5 bases between. The CDR3 spells CASSLVRYEQYF. CDR3 coding DNA: TGTGCCAGCAGCTTAGTTCGATACGAGCAGTACTTC.

The genes are TRBV6-5 and TRBJ2-1; D is unresolved. The CDR3 contains 14 residues. Germline V lookup: CDR1 MNHEY, CDR2 SVGAGI. The ends were cut back, 2 bases at V and 12 bases at J, with 17 bases in the middle. The CDR3 DNA follows: TGTGCCAGCAGTTACCACGGTCGCAATATTGGGCAGTTCTTC. Translation gives CASSYHGRNIGQFF.

The V call is TRBV11-2, the J call TRBJ2-5; D is unclear. The germline CDR1 and CDR2 sequences are SGHAT and FQNNGV. V was clipped by 6 bases and J by 1 base, with 15 bases between them. CDR3 size: 15 residues. The CDR3 loop is CASSWSNVRQETQYF. The CDR3 coding sequence is TGTGCCAGCAGTTGGTCGAACGTACGCCAAGAGACCCAGTACTTC.

The J gene is TRBJ2-5, the V gene TRBV7-2; 13 nucleotides agree with TRBD2. The V gene end was trimmed by 1 base and the J gene end by 4 bases; junction bases not matched to a gene: 9. The germline V gene encodes CDR1 SGHTA and CDR2 FQGNSA. This CDR3 comprises 18 residues. Here the CDR3 DNA reads TGTGCCAGCAGCTTAGGTTTGAGTACTAGCGGGGGGGCAGAGACCCAGTACTTC. It encodes CASSLGLSTSGGAETQYF.

The rearrangement joins TRBV19 to TRBJ2-3; D is ambiguous. With 4 bases removed from V and 0 bases from J, the gap between germline ends came to 8 bases. The V gene's germline CDR1 is LNHDA and CDR2 SQIVND (reference sequence). The CDR3 spans 14 residues. The CDR3 protein is CASSTLDSTDTQYF. CDR3 nucleotide sequence: TGTGCCAGTAGTACACTCGACAGCACAGATACGCAGTATTTT.

In this sample, this clone turned up a few times. This sequence joins TRBV7-9 and TRBJ2-7; 7 nucleotides line up with TRBD1. Germline loops: CDR1 SEHNR, CDR2 FQNEAQ (reference sequence). CDR3 length: 16 residues. V shed 5 bases, J shed 5 bases, and the junction held 15 bases outside the gene matches. The CDR3 is CASSITGQPLSDEQYF. The CDR3 DNA sequence: TGTGCCAGCAGCATAACGGGACAGCCACTCTCAGACGAGCAGTACTTC.

The rearrangement links TRBV19 to TRBJ2-3, with 12 bases fitting TRBD2. This CDR3 comprises 17 residues. Germline assignment: CDR1 LNHDA and CDR2 SQIVND (reference sequence). Trimming cost V 8 bases and J 0 bases; bases outside gene matches: 9. The CDR3, as DNA: TGTGCCAGTCACGGACTAGCGGGACCGATTAGCACAGATACGCAGTATTTT. Translating gives CASHGLAGPISTDTQYF.

This clone was observed a handful of times. CDR3 DNA: TGTGCCAGCAGCCTAGCGGGGGGCCGGCGCACAGATACGCAGTATTTT. This gives the protein CASSLAGGRRTDTQYF. This rearrangement joins TRBV2 to TRBJ2-3, with 11 bases lining up with TRBD2. Losses at the gene ends were 6 bases for V and 1 base for J; bases not matched to a gene: 6. From germline, CDR1 is SNHLY and CDR2 FYNNEI. CDR3 length equals 16 residues.

The chain employs TRBV2 and TRBJ2-3, with a weak D call TRBD2 (6 bases). This CDR3 is 14 amino acids long. Trimming removed 9 bases from V and 0 bases from J, with 13 bases in between. Looked up from germline, CDR1 is SNHLY and CDR2 is FYNNEI. The CDR3 is CARAPSASTDTQYF. The CDR3 DNA is TGTGCCAGAGCCCCTAGCGCCAGCACAGATACGCAGTATTTT.

The chain has TRBV11-1 and TRBJ2-1; D is unresolved. Germline CDR1 is SGHAT and CDR2 is FQDESV (reference sequence). Trimming removed 0 bases from V and 10 bases from J, with 13 bases in between. The length of the CDR3 is 14 residues. The CDR3 reads CASSLAPAAREQFF. CDR3 sequence (DNA): TGTGCCAGCAGCTTAGCGCCGGCGGCACGGGAGCAGTTCTTC.

The J gene is TRBJ2-5, the V gene TRBV5-4; 15 bases line up with TRBD2. Germline V lookup: CDR1 SGHNT, CDR2 YYREEE (reference sequence). The CDR3 length is 15 residues. Trimming removed 4 bases from V and 5 bases from J; junction bases left unmatched: 3. CDR3 nucleotides: TGTGCCAGCAGCGGGGGACTAGCGGGGGGTGAGACCCAGTACTTC. Translated: CASSGGLAGGETQYF.

J is TRBJ1-2 and V is TRBV9; D not certain. The V end was cut by 1 base, the J end by 5 bases, with 9 bases between. The CDR3 covers 13 residues. Germline CDR1 is SGDLS and CDR2 is YYNGEE. The CDR3, as DNA: TGTGCCAGCAGCGTATCTACCAGATATGGCTACACCTTC. This sequence encodes CASSVSTRYGYTF.

The genes are TRBV15 and TRBJ2-3; no clear D. V was trimmed by 0 bases and J by 6 bases, leaving 13 bases between them. The CDR3 spans 15 residues. CDR1 and CDR2 from the germline V gene are LNHNV and YYDKDF (reference sequence). This CDR3 is CATSRDKEFGDTQYF. The CDR3 DNA is TGTGCCACCAGCAGAGATAAAGAGTTTGGGGATACGCAGTATTTT.

The rearrangement uses TRBV6-5 and TRBJ2-1; 7 bases map to TRBD2. The CDR3 is 16 amino acids. In germline, CDR1 is MNHEY, CDR2 SVGAGI. After removal of 2 bases from V and 4 bases from J, the junction contained 8 bases not matched to a gene. In DNA form, the CDR3 reads TGTGCCAGCAGTTACGAGGTCGCTAGCGGTTACAATGAGCAGTTCTTC. It yields the protein CASSYEVASGYNEQFF.

This clone was counted only a few times. This chain uses TRBV30 with TRBJ1-1; TRBD1 matches at 7 bases. Per germline, CDR1 GTSNPN and CDR2 SVGIG (reference sequence). The CDR3 is 14 residues long. After removal of 0 bases from V and 5 bases from J, the junction contained 6 bases not matched to a gene. For the CDR3, the DNA is TGTGCCTGGAGTGTACAGGGGTCAAGGACTGAAGCTTTCTTT. It specifies CAWSVQGSRTEAFF.

The rearrangement links TRBV28 to TRBJ1-1; 8 bases are shared with TRBD1. V was clipped by 3 bases and J by 14 bases; unmatched bases: 5. Germline V lookup: CDR1 MDHEN, CDR2 SYDVKM. The CDR3 has 11 amino acids. CDR3 loop: CASSFRTGRFF. DNA of the CDR3: TGTGCCAGCAGTTTTCGGACAGGGAGGTTCTTT.

The chain carries TRBV30 and TRBJ2-2; D is uncertain. From germline, CDR1 is GTSNPN and CDR2 SVGIG (reference sequence). Trimming shortened V by 0 bases and J by 1 base, and 15 bases separated the two germline ends. This CDR3 is built from 17 residues. CDR3: CAWSVPFTYLNTGELFF. The CDR3 DNA is TGTGCCTGGAGTGTCCCATTTACGTACTTGAACACCGGGGAGCTGTTTTTT.

The genes are TRBV7-9 and TRBJ2-1; D unclear. V shed 4 bases and J shed 5 bases, with 15 bases lying between them. This CDR3 spans 15 amino acids. In germline, CDR1 is SEHNR, CDR2 FQNEAQ (reference sequence). The CDR3, as DNA: TGTGCCAGCAGCTCGTTATCGCTATTTGACAATGAGCAGTTCTTC. The encoded protein is CASSSLSLFDNEQFF. Drawing the rest from reference TRBV7-9 and TRBJ2-1, the complete variable domain is DTGVSQNPRHKITKRGQNVTFRCDPISEHNRLYWYRQTLGQGPEFLTYFQNEAQLEKSRLLSDRFSAERPKGSFSTLEIQRTEQGDSAMYLCASSSLSLFDNEQFFGPGTRLTVL.

This chain links TRBV7-3 with TRBJ2-7; D is uncertain. The V end lost 1 base, the J end lost 1 base, and 8 bases lay between the germline ends. Germline V gene sequence: CDR1 SGHTA, CDR2 FQGTGA. There are 14 residues in the CDR3. The CDR3 DNA reads TGTGCCAGCAGCTTAATCGGCACATCCTACGAGCAGTACTTC. This codes for CASSLIGTSYEQYF.

V is TRBV2 and J is TRBJ2-7; D remains ambiguous. Germline-derived CDR1 and CDR2 are SNHLY and FYNNEI. The CDR3 extends over 11 amino acids. V was pared by 6 bases and J by 5 bases, with 8 bases between. CDR3 nucleotides: TGTGCCAGCAGAGCCCTAGACGAGCAGTACTTC. This encodes CASRALDEQYF.

The chain couples TRBV4-1 to TRBJ1-6; the D gene is possibly TRBD1 (5 bases). With 6 bases removed from V and 6 bases from J, the gap between germline ends came to 15 bases. CDR1 is MGHRA and CDR2 is YSYEKL in the germline V gene. There are 15 residues in the CDR3. CDR3 sequence: CASRKAGRVNSPLHF. CDR3 DNA: TGCGCCAGCAGAAAGGCGGGGCGGGTTAATTCACCCCTCCACTTT.